This T cell receptor (beta chain) came from a study of T cell repertoires in cytomegalovirus infection. Study details: Shared public TCR beta signatures pointed to both CMV infection and a matching HLA type.

TCRdb re-called the reads with MiXCR, one entry per CDR3 protein. Of about 460,000 distinct CDR3 sequences in the sample, about 11% were seen once. The table lists this clonotype with many counts. Its cognate antigen is unknown. Study-level findings and limits: Using cumulative public TCR beta family frequency, the authors identified those who carried CMV together with the relevant HLA. The ex vivo response was dominated by HLA-C-restricted CMV-specific TCR beta clonotypes.

CDR3 size: 16 residues. Trimming stripped 6 bases from V and 7 bases from J, with 22 bases between. Germline lookup yields CDR1 ENHRY and CDR2 SYGVKD. The receptor was derived from a human donor in good health (CMV status not recorded). Some clones in this sample may be carry-over from other donors' samples. The gene calls are TRBV10-3 and TRBJ2-1, with D possibly TRBD2 on 6 matching bases. Sequences were obtained from PBMCs. The DNA of the CDR3 is TGTGCCATCAGCAGGGCGGGGACTCTACGAGGGAATGAGCAGTTCTTC. This codes for CAISRAGTLRGNEQFF.